The present TCR beta chain was sequenced within a study of blood T cell repertoires in COVID-19. Profiled with immunoSEQ multiplex PCR; TCRdb holds only in-frame clones, not every one. The table has 100,000 to 150,000 clones, about 80% seen once. Individuals drawn from 20 to 30 US areas were about 18 to 95 years old. Which cohort a participant joined came from the clinical history participants gave. The trim removed 0 bases at V and 4 bases at J, leaving 8 bases unmatched. The CDR3 extends over 17 amino acids. Germline V gives CDR1 SGHRS, CDR2 YFSETQ. The chain joins TRBV5-1 to TRBJ2-3, with 10 bases identical to TRBD1. Source material: PBMCs or T cells enriched from blood (not recorded which). The origin of this receptor is a man in his forties with acute COVID-19. Here the CDR3 DNA reads TGCGCCAGCAGCTTGGCTACCGAGACAGGGGGCCCAGATACGCAGTATTTT. As protein: CASSLATETGGPDTQYF.